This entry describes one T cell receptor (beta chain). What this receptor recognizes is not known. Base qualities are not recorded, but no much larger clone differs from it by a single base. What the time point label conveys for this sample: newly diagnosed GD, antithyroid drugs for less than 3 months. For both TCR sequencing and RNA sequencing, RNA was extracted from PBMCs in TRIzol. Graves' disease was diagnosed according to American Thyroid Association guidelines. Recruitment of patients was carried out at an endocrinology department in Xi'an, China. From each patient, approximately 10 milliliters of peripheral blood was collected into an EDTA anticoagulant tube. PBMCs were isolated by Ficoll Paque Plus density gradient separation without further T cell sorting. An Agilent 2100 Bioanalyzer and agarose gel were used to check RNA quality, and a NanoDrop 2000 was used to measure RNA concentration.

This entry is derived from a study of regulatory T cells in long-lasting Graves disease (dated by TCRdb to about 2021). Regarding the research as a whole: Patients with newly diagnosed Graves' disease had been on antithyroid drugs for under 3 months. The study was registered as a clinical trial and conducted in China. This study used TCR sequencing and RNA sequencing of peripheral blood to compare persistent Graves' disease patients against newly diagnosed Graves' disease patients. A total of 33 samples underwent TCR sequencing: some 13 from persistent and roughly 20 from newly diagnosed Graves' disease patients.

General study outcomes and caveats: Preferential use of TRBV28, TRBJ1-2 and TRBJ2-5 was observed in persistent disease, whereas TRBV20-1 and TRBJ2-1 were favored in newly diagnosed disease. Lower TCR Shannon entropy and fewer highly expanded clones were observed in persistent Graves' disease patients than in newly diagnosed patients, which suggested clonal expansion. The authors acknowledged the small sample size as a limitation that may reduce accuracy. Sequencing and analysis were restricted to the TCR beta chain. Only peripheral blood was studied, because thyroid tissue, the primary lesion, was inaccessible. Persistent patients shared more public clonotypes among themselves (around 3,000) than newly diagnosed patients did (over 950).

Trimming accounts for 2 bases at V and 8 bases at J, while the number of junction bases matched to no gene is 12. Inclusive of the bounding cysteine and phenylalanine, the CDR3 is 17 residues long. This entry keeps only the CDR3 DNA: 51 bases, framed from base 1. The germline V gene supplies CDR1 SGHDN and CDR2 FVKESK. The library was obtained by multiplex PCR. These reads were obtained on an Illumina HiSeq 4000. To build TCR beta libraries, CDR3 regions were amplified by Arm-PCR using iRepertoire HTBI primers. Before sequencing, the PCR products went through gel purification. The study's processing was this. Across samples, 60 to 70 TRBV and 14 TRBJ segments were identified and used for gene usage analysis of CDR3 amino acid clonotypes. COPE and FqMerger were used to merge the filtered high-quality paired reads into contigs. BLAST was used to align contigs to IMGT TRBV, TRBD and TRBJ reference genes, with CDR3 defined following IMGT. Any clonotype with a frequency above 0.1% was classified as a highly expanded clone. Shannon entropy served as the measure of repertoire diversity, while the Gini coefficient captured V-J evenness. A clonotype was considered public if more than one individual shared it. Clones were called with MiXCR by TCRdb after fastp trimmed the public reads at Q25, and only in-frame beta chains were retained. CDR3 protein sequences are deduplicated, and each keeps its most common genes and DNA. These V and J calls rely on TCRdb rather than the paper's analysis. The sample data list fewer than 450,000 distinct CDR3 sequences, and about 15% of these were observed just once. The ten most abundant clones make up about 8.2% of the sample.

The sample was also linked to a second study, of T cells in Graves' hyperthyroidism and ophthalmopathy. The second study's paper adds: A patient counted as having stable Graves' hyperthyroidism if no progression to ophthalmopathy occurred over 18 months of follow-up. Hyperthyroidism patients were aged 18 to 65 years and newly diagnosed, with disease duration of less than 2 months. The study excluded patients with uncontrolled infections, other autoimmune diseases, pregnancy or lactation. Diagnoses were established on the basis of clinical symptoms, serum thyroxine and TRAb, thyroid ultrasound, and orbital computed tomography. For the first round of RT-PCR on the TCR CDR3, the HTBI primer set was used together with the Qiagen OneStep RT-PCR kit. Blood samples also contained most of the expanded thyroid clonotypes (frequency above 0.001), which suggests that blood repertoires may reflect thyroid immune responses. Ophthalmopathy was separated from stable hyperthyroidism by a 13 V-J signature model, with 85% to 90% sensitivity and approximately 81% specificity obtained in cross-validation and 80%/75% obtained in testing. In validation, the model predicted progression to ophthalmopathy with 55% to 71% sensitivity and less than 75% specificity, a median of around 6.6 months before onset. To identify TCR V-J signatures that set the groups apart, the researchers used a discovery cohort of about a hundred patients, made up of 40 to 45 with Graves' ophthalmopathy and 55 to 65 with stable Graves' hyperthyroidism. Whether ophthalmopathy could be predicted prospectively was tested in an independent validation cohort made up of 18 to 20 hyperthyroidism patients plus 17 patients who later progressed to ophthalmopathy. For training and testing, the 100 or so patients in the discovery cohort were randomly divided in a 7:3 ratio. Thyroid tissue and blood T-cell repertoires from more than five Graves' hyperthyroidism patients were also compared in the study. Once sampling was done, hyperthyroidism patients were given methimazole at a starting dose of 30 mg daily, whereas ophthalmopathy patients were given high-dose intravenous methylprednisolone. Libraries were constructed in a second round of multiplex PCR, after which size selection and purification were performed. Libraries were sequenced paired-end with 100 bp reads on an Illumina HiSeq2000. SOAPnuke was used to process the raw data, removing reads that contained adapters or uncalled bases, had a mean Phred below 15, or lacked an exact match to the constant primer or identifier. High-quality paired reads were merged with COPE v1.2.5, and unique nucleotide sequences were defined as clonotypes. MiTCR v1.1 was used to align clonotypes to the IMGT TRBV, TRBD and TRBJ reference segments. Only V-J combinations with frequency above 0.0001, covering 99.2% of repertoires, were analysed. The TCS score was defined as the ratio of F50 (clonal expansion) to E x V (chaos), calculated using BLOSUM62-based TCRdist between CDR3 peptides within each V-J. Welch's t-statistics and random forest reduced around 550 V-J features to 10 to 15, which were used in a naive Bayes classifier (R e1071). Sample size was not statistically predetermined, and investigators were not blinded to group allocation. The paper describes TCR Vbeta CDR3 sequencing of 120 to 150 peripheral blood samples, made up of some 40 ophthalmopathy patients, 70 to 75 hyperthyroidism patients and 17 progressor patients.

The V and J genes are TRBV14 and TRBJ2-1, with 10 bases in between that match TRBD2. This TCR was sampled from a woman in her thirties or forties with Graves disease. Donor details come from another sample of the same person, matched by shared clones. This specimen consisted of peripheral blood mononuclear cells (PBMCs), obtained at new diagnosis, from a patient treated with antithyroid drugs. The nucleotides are TGTGCCAGCAGCCAAAGCCGACTAGCGGGCCAACGGTATGAGCAGTTCTTC. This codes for CASSQSRLAGQRYEQFF. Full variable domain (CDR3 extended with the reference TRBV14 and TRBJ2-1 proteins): EAGVTQFPSHSVIEKGQTVTLRCDPISGHDNLYWYRRVMGKEIKFLLHFVKESKQDESGMPNNRFLAERTGGTYSTLKVQPAELEDSGVYFCASSQSRLAGQRYEQFFGPGTRLTVL.